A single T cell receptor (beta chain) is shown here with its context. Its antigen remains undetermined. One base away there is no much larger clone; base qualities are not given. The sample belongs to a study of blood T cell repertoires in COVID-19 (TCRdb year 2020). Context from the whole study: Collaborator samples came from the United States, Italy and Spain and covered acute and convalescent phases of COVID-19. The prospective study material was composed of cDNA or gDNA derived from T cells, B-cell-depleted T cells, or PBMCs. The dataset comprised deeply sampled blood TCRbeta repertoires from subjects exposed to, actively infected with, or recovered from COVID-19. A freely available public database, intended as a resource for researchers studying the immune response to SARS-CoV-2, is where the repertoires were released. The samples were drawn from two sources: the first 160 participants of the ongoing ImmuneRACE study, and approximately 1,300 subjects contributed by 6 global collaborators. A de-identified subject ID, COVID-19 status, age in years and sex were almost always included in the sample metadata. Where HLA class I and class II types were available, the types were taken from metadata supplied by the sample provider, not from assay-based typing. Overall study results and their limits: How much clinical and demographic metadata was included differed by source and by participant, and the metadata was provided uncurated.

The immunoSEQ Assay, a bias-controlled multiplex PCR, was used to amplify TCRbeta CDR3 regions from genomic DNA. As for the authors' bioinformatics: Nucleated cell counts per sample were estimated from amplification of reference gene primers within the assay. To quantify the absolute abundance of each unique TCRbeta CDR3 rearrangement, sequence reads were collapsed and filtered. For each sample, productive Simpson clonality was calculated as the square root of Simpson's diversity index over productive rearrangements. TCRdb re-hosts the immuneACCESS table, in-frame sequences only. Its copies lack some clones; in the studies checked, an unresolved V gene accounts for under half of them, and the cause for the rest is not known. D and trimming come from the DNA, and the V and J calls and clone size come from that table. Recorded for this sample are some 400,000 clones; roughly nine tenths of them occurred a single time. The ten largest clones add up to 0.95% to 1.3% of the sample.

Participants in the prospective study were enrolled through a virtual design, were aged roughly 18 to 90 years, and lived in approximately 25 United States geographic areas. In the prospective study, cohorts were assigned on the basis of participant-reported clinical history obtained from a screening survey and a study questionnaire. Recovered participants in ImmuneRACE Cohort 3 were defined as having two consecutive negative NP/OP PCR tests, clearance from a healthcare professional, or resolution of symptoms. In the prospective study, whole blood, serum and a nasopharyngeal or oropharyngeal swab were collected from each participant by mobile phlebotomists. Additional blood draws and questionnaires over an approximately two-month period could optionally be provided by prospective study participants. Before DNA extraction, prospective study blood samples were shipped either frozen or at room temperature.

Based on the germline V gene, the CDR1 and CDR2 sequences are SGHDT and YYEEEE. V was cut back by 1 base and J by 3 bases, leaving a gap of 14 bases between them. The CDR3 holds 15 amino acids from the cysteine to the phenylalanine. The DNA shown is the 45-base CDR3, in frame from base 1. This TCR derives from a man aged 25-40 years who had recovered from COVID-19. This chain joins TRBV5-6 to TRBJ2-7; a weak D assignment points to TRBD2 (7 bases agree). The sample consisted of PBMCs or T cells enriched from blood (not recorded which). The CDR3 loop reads CASSLPGGALYEQYF. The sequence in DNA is TGTGCCAGCAGCTTGCCGGGGGGCGCTCTCTACGAGCAGTACTTC.